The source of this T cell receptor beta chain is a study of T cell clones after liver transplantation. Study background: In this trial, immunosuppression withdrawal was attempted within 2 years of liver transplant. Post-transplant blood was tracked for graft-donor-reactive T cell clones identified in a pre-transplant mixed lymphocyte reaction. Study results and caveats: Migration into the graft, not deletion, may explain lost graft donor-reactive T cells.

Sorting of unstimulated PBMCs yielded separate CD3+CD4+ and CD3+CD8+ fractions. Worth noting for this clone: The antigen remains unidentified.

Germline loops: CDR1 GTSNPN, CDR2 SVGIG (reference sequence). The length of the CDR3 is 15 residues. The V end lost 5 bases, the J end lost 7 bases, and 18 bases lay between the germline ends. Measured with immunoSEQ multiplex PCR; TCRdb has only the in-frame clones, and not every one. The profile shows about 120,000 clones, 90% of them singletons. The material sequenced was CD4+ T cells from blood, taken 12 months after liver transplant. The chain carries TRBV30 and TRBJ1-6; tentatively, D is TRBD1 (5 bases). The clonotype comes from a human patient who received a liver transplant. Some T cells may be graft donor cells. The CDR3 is CAWERLGRRNSPLHF. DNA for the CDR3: TGTGCCTGGGAGCGGCTGGGGCGCAGGAATTCACCCCTCCACTTT.